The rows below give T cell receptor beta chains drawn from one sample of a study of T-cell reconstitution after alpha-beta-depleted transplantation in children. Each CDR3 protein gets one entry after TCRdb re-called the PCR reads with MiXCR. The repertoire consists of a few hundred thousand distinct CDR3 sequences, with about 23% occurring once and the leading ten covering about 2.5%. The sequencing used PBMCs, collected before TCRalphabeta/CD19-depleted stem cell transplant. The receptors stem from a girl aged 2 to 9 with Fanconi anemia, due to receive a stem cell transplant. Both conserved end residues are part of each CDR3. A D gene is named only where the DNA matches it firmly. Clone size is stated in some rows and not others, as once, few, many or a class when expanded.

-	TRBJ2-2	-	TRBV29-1	CSVGSVSGANTGELFF	TGCAGCGTTGGATCCGTTAGCGGAGCGAACACCGGGGAGCTGTTTTTT
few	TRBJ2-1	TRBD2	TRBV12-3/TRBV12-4	CASSGSRGGLGNEQFF	TGTGCCAGCAGTGGGTCCCGGGGGGGGCTAGGAAATGAGCAGTTCTTC
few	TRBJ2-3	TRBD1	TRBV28	CASSQILGQDNWNTDTQYF	TGTGCCAGCAGCCAAATCCTTGGACAGGACAACTGGAACACAGATACGCAGTATTTT
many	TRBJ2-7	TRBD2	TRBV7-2	CASSLVASGDYEQYF	TGTGCCAGCAGCTTAGTGGCTAGCGGGGATTACGAGCAGTACTTC
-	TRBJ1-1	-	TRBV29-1	CSVDENTEAFF	TGCAGCGTTGACGAGAACACTGAAGCTTTCTTT
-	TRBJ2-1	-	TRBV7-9	CASSSLRQVQFF	TGTGCCAGCAGCTCCCTTCGACAGGTTCAGTTCTTC
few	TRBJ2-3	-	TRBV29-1	CSVFGGSTDTQYF	TGCAGCGTTTTCGGGGGTAGCACAGATACGCAGTATTTT
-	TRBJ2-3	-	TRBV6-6	CASSAATDTQYF	TGTGCCAGCAGTGCTGCCACAGATACGCAGTATTTT
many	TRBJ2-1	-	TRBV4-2	CASSQWGTFGSSSSYNEQFF	TGTGCCAGCAGCCAATGGGGGACTTTTGGGAGTTCGAGCTCCTACAATGAGCAGTTCTTC
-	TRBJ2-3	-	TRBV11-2	CASSFNLRPQGTQYF	TGTGCCAGCAGCTTCAACTTGCGCCCTCAGGGTACGCAGTATTTT
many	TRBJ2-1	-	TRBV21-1	CASSKTRLALDNEQFF	TGTGCCAGCAGCAAGACTCGCTTGGCCCTCGACAATGAGCAGTTCTTC
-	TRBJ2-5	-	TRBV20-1	CSAPTNRELETQYF	TGCAGTGCTCCAACTAACAGGGAATTGGAGACCCAGTACTTC
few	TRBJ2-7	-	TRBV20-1	CSARMNGYEQYF	TGCAGTGCTAGGATGAATGGCTACGAGCAGTACTTC
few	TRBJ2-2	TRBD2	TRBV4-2	CASSRAGGTNTGELLFF	TGTGCCAGCAGCCGCGCGGGAGGTACGAACACCGGGGAGCTGCTTTTTTTT
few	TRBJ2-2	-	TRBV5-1	CASSLGPTNTGELFF	TGCGCCAGCAGCTTGGGACCTACGAACACCGGGGAGCTGTTTTTT
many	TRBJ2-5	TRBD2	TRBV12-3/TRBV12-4	CASSPMTSYQETQYF	TGTGCCAGCAGTCCAATGACTAGCTACCAAGAGACCCAGTACTTC
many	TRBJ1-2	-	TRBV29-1	CSVMSSYSNYGYTF	TGCAGCGTTATGTCCAGCTACTCTAACTATGGCTACACCTTC
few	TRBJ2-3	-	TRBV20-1	CSARDITNLETDTQYF	TGCAGTGCTAGAGATATCACTAACCTCGAGACAGATACGCAGTATTTT
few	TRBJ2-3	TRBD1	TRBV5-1	CASSLDWGTVQYTQYF	TGCGCCAGCAGCTTGGACTGGGGGACAGTCCAATATACGCAGTATTTT
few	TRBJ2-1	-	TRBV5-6	CASSLNGGAWNNEQFF	TGTGCCAGCAGCTTGAACGGCGGGGCCTGGAACAATGAGCAGTTCTTC
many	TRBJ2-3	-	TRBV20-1	CSARGGFFSDTQYF	TGCAGTGCTAGGGGGGGATTTTTCTCAGATACGCAGTATTTT
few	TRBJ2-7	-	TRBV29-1	CSVANRANPYEQYF	TGCAGCGTTGCGAACCGGGCAAATCCCTACGAGCAGTACTTC
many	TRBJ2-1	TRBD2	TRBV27	CASTLAGGPNEQFF	TGTGCCAGCACATTAGCGGGAGGGCCTAATGAGCAGTTCTTC
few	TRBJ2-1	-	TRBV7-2	CASSLLQVVFYNEQFF	TGTGCCAGCAGCTTACTCCAGGTAGTCTTCTACAATGAGCAGTTCTTC
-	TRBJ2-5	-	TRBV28	CASSFFREIETQYF	TGTGCCAGCAGTTTCTTCCGGGAGATTGAGACCCAGTACTTC
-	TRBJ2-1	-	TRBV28	CASSLVVNSYNEQFF	TGTGCCAGCAGTTTAGTAGTGAACTCCTACAATGAGCAGTTCTTC
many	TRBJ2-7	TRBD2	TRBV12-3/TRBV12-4	CASSLPGRHHEQYF	TGTGCCAGCAGTTTACCCGGGAGGCACCACGAGCAGTACTTC
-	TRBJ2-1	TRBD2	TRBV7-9	CASSGDRAGSGSEQFF	TGTGCCAGCAGCGGAGACAGGGCGGGTAGCGGGAGTGAGCAGTTCTTC
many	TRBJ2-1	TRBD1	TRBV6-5	CASSWRGPGTGGNEQFF	TGTGCCAGCAGTTGGAGAGGGCCGGGGACAGGGGGTAATGAGCAGTTCTTC
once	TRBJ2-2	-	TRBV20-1	CSARVRGVTGELFF	TGCAGTGCTAGAGTGCGGGGCGTCACCGGGGAGCTGTTTTTT
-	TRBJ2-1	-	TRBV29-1	CSLGEREQFF	TGCAGCCTAGGTGAGCGGGAGCAGTTCTTC
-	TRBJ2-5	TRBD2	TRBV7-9	CASTSLGGSAGETQYF	TGTGCCAGCACCTCTCTTGGCGGGAGTGCTGGGGAGACCCAGTACTTC
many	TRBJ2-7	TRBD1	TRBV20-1	CSANRQGVLYEQYF	TGCAGTGCTAACCGACAGGGGGTCCTCTACGAGCAGTACTTC
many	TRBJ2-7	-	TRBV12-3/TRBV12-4	CASSLGPGPPSYEQYF	TGTGCCAGCAGTTTGGGGCCAGGTCCACCATCCTACGAGCAGTACTTC
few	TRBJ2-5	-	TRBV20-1	CSARDYSETQYF	TGCAGTGCTAGAGATTATTCGGAGACCCAGTACTTC
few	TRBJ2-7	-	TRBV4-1	CASSHSGEQYF	TGCGCCAGCAGCCATTCGGGCGAGCAGTACTTC
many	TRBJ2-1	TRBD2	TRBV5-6	CASSLVTVLGGYNEQFF	TGTGCCAGCAGCTTGGTAACCGTTTTGGGGGGGTACAATGAGCAGTTCTTC
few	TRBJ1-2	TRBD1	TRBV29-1	CSVGQGGYGYTF	TGCAGCGTAGGACAGGGCGGCTATGGCTACACCTTC
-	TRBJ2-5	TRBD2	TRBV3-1	CASNLVGGQETQYF	TGTGCCAGCAACCTGGTCGGGGGGCAAGAGACCCAGTACTTC
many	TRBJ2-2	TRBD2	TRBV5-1	CASSTRPGTSYTGELFF	TGCGCCAGCAGCACCCGACCCGGGACTAGTTACACCGGGGAGCTGTTTTTT
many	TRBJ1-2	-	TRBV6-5	CASRYTGTEGYTF	TGTGCCAGCAGATATACAGGGACGGAGGGCTACACCTTC
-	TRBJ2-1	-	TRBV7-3	CASSSNRAPNNEQFF	TGTGCCAGCAGCTCTAACCGAGCGCCGAACAATGAGCAGTTCTTC
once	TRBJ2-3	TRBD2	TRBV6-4	CASSGASGGSTDTQYF	TGTGCCAGCAGTGGAGCTAGCGGGGGGAGCACAGATACGCAGTATTTT